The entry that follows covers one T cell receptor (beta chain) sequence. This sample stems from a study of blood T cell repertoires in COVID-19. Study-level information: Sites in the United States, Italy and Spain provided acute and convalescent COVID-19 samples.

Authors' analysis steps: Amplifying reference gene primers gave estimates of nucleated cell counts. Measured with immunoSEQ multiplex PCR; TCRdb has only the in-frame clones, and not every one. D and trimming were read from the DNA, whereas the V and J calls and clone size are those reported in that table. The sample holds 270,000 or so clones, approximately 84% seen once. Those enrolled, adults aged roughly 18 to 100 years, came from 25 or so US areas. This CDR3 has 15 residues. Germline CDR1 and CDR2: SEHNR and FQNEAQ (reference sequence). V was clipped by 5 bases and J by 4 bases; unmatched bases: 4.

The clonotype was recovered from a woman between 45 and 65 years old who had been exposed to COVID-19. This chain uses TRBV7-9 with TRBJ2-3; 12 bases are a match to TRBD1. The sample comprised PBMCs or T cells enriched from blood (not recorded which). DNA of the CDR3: TGTGCCAGCAGCCAGGGACAGGGGGCGTCAGATACGCAGTATTTT. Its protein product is CASSQGQGASDTQYF.